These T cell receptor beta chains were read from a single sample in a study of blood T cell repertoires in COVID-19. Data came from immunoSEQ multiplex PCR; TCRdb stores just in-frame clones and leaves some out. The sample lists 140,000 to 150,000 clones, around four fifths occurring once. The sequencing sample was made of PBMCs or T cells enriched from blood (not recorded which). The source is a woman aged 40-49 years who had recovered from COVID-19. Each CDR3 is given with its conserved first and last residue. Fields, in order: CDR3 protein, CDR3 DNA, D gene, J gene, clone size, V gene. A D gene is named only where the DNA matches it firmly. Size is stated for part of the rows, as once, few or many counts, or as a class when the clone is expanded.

CASSPGSSGNTIYF	TGTGCCAGCAGCCCTGGGAGCTCTGGAAACACCATATATTTT	-	TRBJ1-3	-	TRBV14
CASSQVIAGVGETQYF	TGTGCCAGCAGCCAAGTAATAGCGGGAGTCGGGGAGACCCAGTACTTC	TRBD2	TRBJ2-5	-	TRBV14
CASSLVGTGDTQYF	TGTGCCAGCAGCTTAGTCGGGACTGGAGATACGCAGTATTTT	-	TRBJ2-3	-	TRBV7-9
CASSGDRAKLFF	TGTGCCAGCAGTGGGGACAGAGCGAAGCTGTTTTTT	TRBD1	TRBJ2-2	-	TRBV9
CASGNQGATNEKLFF	TGCGCCAGCGGGAACCAGGGGGCCACTAATGAAAAACTGTTTTTT	TRBD1	TRBJ1-4	-	TRBV5-1
CAISESGNEQFF	TGTGCCATCAGTGAGTCCGGCAATGAGCAGTTCTTC	-	TRBJ2-1	-	TRBV10-3
CASSASLQGGNYNEQFF	TGTGCCAGCAGCGCTTCCCTACAGGGGGGGAACTACAATGAGCAGTTCTTC	-	TRBJ2-1	-	TRBV2
CASSYPGQGSTDTQYF	TGCGCCAGCAGCTATCCGGGACAGGGCAGCACAGATACGCAGTATTTT	TRBD1	TRBJ2-3	-	TRBV4-1
CASNLGANEQFF	TGTGCCAGCAACCTTGGGGCCAATGAGCAGTTCTTC	-	TRBJ2-1	-	TRBV25-1
CASAIGTSGTGTQYF	TGTGCCAGCGCCATCGGGACTAGCGGGACGGGTACGCAGTATTTT	TRBD2	TRBJ2-3	-	TRBV2
CASSPTGGVNQPQHF	TGTGCCAGCAGCCCGACAGGGGGCGTCAATCAGCCCCAGCATTTT	TRBD1	TRBJ1-5	-	TRBV2
CASSVEGLAGVFYNEQFF	TGTGCCAGCAGCGTAGAAGGACTAGCGGGAGTGTTTTACAATGAGCAGTTCTTC	TRBD2	TRBJ2-1	-	TRBV9
CASSLRLGGGYNEQFF	TGTGCCAGCAGCTTGCGGTTAGGGGGGGGTTACAATGAGCAGTTCTTC	-	TRBJ2-1	-	TRBV5-4
CASGLAGVNEQFF	TGCGCCAGCGGACTAGCGGGAGTGAATGAGCAGTTCTTC	TRBD2	TRBJ2-1	-	TRBV5-1
CASSRRQGLAGVTEQYF	TGTGCCAGCAGCCGGCGCCAAGGACTAGCGGGAGTTACGGAGCAGTACTTC	TRBD2	TRBJ2-7	-	TRBV3-1/TRBV3-2
CASSLDSVRELFF	TGTGCCAGCAGCTTAGATTCGGTACGGGAGCTGTTTTTT	-	TRBJ2-2	-	TRBV7-9
CASSPLAGLNTGELFF	TGTGCCAGCAGTCCGCTAGCGGGTTTAAACACCGGGGAGCTGTTTTTT	TRBD2	TRBJ2-2	-	TRBV27
CASSFGNSGANVLTF	TGTGCCAGCAGCTTCGGGAACTCTGGGGCCAACGTCCTGACTTTC	-	TRBJ2-6	once	TRBV5-8
CASSPNRGQGNQPQHF	TGTGCCAGCAGCCCAAACAGAGGACAAGGCAATCAGCCCCAGCATTTT	-	TRBJ1-5	-	TRBV7-8
CAWSVIMGATEAFF	TGTGCCTGGAGTGTCATTATGGGGGCCACTGAAGCTTTCTTT	-	TRBJ1-1	once	TRBV30
CASSQTTVSEAFF	TGTGCCAGCAGCCAAACGACAGTTAGTGAAGCTTTCTTT	-	TRBJ1-1	-	TRBV3-1/TRBV3-2
CASRMRANYGYTF	TGTGCCAGCAGGATGCGGGCTAACTATGGCTACACCTTC	-	TRBJ1-2	-	TRBV6-5
CSVEDRDRGPYEQYF	TGCAGCGTTGAAGATCGGGACAGGGGCCCCTACGAGCAGTACTTC	TRBD1	TRBJ2-7	few	TRBV29-1
CATTGGWGMNTEAFF	TGTGCCACCACAGGGGGCTGGGGGATGAACACTGAAGCTTTCTTT	TRBD1	TRBJ1-1	-	TRBV2
CAWSAGQATGELFF	TGTGCCTGGAGTGCCGGACAGGCCACCGGGGAGCTGTTTTTT	TRBD1	TRBJ2-2	-	TRBV30
CASTSPGTMNTEAFF	TGTGCCAGCACCTCGCCCGGGACAATGAACACTGAAGCTTTCTTT	-	TRBJ1-1	-	TRBV6-5
CASGLAGLEFF	TGTGCCAGCGGACTAGCGGGATTAGAGTTCTTC	TRBD2	TRBJ2-1	-	TRBV3-1/TRBV3-2
CASRDDRVGDTQYF	TGTGCCAGCAGGGACGACAGGGTTGGGGATACGCAGTATTTT	TRBD1	TRBJ2-3	-	TRBV2